This T cell receptor beta chain was captured in a study of blood T cell repertoires in COVID-19. Study at large: There were acute and convalescent COVID-19 samples, and they came from the United States, Italy and Spain. T cells, B-cell-depleted T cells, or PBMCs provided the cDNA or gDNA that served as material.

The CDR3 extends over 12 amino acids. Germline V gene sequence: CDR1 SEHNR, CDR2 FQNEAQ (reference sequence). With 1 base removed from V and 5 bases from J, the gap between germline ends came to 6 bases. In the original analysis: Reference gene primer amplification in the assay estimated nucleated cell counts. TCRdb keeps only in-frame clones here, not all; method: immunoSEQ multiplex PCR. That table furnishes V, J and clone size, whereas the DNA furnished D and trimming. The repertoire holds more than 150,000 clones, with about nine tenths as singletons. Sequencing input: peripheral blood. The receptor comes from a man between 65 and 80 years old with active or convalescent COVID-19. V usage is TRBV7-9 and J usage is TRBJ2-7; no reliable D call. The CDR3 here is CASSLVHNEQYF. CDR3 coding DNA: TGTGCCAGCAGCTTAGTTCACAACGAGCAGTACTTC.